The present entry profiles one T cell receptor beta chain with its context. Its antigen remains unidentified. The PCR contained 60 Vbeta and 13 Jbeta primers. Assay used: immunoSEQ multiplex PCR; TCRdb lists only in-frame clones, some missing. The table shows around 63,000 clones, with approximately 71% occurring only once. V was cut by 4 bases and J by 6 bases, with 10 bases left in between. The CDR3 length is 13 residues. The germline CDR1 and CDR2 sequences are SGHAT and FQDESV (reference sequence). These data come from a study of cytomegalovirus exposure and HLA in healthy donors. Whole-study findings and limits: Later analysis identified 15,000 to 20,000 TCR beta sequences associated with HLA alleles, using a false discovery rate threshold of 0.05. Previously analyzed data showed that most TCR beta V segments were productive at a frequency of about 87% or about 30%. There were 160 or so TCR beta chains listed as cytomegalovirus-associated.

The chain employs TRBV11-1 and TRBJ2-1; D possibly corresponds to TRBD2 (6 bases). The TCR comes from a man between 60 and 75 years old in good health and CMV-seropositive. Sequenced material: PBMCs. Written as DNA, the CDR3 is TGTGCCAGCAGCTCCGGGACTGGCAATGAGCAGTTCTTC. This encodes CASSSGTGNEQFF.